This T cell receptor beta chain was profiled in a study of blood T cell repertoires in COVID-19 (dated by TCRdb to about 2020). General notes on the study: Samples covering the acute and convalescent phases of COVID-19 were provided by collaborators in the United States, Italy and Spain. The prospective study material was composed of cDNA or gDNA derived from T cells, B-cell-depleted T cells, or PBMCs. Deeply sampled blood TCRbeta repertoires from subjects exposed to, actively infected with, or recovered from COVID-19 were included in the dataset. A freely available public database, intended as a resource for researchers studying the immune response to SARS-CoV-2, is where the repertoires were released. The samples were drawn from two sources: the first 160 participants of the ongoing ImmuneRACE study, and approximately 1,300 subjects contributed by 6 global collaborators. The sample metadata nearly always contained a de-identified subject ID, COVID-19 status, age in years and sex. Where available, HLA class I and class II types were obtained from metadata supplied by the sample provider rather than from assay-based typing.

Notes on this clone: The antigen it binds to is not known. No much larger clone is present one base from it, and per-base qualities are unavailable.

V loses 5 bases, J loses 3 bases, and the germline ends lie 15 bases apart. The germline V gene encodes CDR1 MNHEY and CDR2 SVGAGI. Taken from cysteine to phenylalanine, the CDR3 has 15 residues. The kept DNA is CDR3 alone, 45 bases in frame from the first base. The immunoSEQ Assay, a bias-controlled multiplex PCR, was used to amplify TCRbeta CDR3 regions from genomic DNA. Per the source publication's procedure: Within the assay, amplification of reference gene primers was used to estimate how many nucleated cells each sample contained. To quantify the absolute abundance of each unique TCRbeta CDR3 rearrangement, sequence reads were collapsed and filtered. Productive Simpson clonality was computed per sample as the square root of Simpson's diversity index over productive rearrangements. As stored in TCRdb, this immuneACCESS dataset retains in-frame rearrangements with V and J assigned. A fraction of the clones does not appear; measured against another copy, unresolved V genes explain less than half of the discrepancy, and the remainder lacks a known reason. The DNA was the basis for D and trimming; V, J and clone size are from that table. This sample has about 47,000 clones in its table, and 88% of those were observed once. Around 2.7% of the sample goes to the ten largest clones.

Overall study outcomes, separate from this receptor: How much clinical and demographic metadata was included differed by source and by participant, and the metadata was provided uncurated.

Each collaborating institution followed its own protocols to collect whole blood in K2EDTA tubes. Collaborator samples were shipped for TCRbeta analysis as frozen whole blood, isolated PBMCs, or DNA extracted from either sample type. The source material was peripheral blood. The source of this sequence is a man aged 45-60 years with active COVID-19. Recombination connected TRBV6-5 to TRBJ2-3; 6 matching bases give a weak D call of TRBD2. The CDR3 protein sequence reads: CASSRGVVGTDTQYF. The nucleotides read TGTGCCAGCAGTCGCGGGGTGGTGGGAACAGATACGCAGTATTTT.